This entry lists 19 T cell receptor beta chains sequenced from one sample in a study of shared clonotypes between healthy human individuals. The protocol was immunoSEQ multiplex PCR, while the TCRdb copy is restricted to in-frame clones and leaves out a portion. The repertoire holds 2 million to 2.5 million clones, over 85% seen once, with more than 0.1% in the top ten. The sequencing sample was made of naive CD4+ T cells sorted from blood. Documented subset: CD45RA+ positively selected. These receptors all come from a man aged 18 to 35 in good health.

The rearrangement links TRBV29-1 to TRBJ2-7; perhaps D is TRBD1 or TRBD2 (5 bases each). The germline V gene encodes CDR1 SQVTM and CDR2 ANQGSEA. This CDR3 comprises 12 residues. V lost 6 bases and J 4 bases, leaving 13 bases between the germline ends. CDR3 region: CSVLGTEYEQYF. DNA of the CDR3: TGCAGCGTCCTAGGGACGGAGTACGAGCAGTACTTC.

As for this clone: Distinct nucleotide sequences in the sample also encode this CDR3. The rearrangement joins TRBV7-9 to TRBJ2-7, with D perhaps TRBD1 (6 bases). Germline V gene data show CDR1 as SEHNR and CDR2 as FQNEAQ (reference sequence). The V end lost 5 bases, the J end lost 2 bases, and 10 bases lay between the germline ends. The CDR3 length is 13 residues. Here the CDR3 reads CASSRQVPYEQYF. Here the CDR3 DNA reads TGTGCCAGCAGCAGACAGGTTCCCTACGAGCAGTACTTC.

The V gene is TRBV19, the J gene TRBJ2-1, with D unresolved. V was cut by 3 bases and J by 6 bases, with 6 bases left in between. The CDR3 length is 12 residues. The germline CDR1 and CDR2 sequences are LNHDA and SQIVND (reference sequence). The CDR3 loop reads CASSIKFNEQFF. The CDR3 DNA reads TGTGCCAGTAGTATTAAGTTCAATGAGCAGTTCTTC.

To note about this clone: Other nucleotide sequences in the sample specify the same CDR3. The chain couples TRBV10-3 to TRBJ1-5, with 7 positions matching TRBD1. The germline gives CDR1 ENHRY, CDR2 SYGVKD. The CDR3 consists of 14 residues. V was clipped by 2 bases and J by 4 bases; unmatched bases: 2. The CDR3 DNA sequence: TGTGCCATCAGTGAGGACAGGGTAAATCAGCCCCAGCATTTT. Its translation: CAISEDRVNQPQHF.

The CDR3 DNA reads as TGTGCCAGCAGCCCTGGGGGAGGGTCCTACACCTACGAGCAGTACTTC. Protein product: CASSPGGGSYTYEQYF. The chain is built from TRBV14 and TRBJ2-5; TRBD2 matches at 7 bases. The assigned J gene may be wrong: the sequence end matches TRBJ2-7 better. This CDR3 spans 16 amino acids. Germline V lookup: CDR1 SGHDN, CDR2 FVKESK.

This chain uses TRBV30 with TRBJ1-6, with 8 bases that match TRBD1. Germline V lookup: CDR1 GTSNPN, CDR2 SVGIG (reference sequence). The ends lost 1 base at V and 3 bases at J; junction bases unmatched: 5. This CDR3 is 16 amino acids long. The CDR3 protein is CAWSEGDRGYNSPLHF. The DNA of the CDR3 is TGTGCCTGGAGTGAAGGAGACAGGGGCTATAATTCACCCCTCCACTTT.

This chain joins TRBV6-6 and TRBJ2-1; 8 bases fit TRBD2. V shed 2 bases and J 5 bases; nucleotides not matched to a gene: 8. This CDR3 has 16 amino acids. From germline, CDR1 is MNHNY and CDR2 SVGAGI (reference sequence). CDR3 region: CASSYERAGGNNEQFF. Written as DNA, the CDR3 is TGTGCCAGCAGTTACGAGCGCGCGGGAGGCAACAATGAGCAGTTCTTC.

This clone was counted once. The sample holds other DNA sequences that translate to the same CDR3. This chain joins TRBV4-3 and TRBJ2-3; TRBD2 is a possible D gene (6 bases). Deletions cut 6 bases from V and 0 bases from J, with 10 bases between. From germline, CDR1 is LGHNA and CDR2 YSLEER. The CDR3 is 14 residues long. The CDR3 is CASSRRESTDTQYF. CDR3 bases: TGCGCCAGCAGTCGACGGGAGAGCACAGATACGCAGTATTTT.

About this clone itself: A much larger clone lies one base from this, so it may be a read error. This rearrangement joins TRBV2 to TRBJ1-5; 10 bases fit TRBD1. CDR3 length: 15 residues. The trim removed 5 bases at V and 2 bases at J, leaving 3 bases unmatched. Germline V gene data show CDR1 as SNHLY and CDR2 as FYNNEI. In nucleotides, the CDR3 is TGTGCCAGCAGTTCCGGGACAGGGGGCAATCAGCCCCAGCATTTT. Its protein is CASSSGTGGNQPQHF.

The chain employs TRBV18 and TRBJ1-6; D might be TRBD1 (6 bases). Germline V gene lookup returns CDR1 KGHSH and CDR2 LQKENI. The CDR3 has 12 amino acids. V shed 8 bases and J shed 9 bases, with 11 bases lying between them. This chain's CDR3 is CASGIQGSPLHF. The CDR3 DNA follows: TGTGCCAGCGGGATACAGGGTTCACCCCTCCACTTT.

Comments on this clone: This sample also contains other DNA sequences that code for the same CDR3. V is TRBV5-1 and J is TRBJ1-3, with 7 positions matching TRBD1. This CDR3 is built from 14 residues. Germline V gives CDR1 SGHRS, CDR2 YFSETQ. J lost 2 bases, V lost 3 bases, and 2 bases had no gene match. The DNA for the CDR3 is TGCGCCAGCAGCTCCGACAGGGCTGGAAACACCATATATTTT. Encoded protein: CASSSDRAGNTIYF.

CDR3 region: CASTPGGGGQSYGYTF. The CDR3 nucleotides are TGTGCCAGCACCCCAGGAGGAGGGGGCCAAAGCTATGGCTACACCTTC. This chain joins TRBV28 and TRBJ1-2, with TRBD1 matching over 7 bases. Per germline, CDR1 MDHEN and CDR2 SYDVKM. The CDR3 is 16 residues long. V shed 7 bases and J 4 bases; nucleotides not matched to a gene: 15.

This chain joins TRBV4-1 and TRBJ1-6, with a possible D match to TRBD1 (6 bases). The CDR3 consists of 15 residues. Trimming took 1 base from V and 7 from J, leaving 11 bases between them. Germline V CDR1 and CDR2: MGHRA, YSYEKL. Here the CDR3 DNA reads TGCGCCAGCAGCCAAGGGACAGCCTCGAATTCACCCCTCCACTTT. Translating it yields CASSQGTASNSPLHF.

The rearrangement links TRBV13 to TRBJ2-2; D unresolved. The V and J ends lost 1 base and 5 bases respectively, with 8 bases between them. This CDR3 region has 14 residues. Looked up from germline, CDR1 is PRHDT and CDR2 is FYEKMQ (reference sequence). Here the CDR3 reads CASSLVDATGELFF. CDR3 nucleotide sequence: TGTGCCAGCAGCTTAGTAGACGCAACCGGGGAGCTGTTTTTT.

CDR3: CASSYATSGYSYEQYF. The CDR3 DNA sequence: TGTGCCAGCAGTTACGCAACTAGCGGGTACTCCTACGAGCAGTACTTC. The chain has TRBV6-5 and TRBJ2-7; 9 nucleotides line up with TRBD2. Germline CDR1 is MNHEY and CDR2 is SVGAGI. V shed 2 bases and J 0 bases; nucleotides not matched to a gene: 5. This CDR3 spans 16 amino acids.

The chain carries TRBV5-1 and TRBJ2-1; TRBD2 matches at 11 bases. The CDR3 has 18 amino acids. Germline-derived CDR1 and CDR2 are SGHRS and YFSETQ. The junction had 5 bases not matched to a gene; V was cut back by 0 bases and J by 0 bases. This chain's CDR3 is CASSLGLAGLRSYNEQFF. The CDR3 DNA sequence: TGCGCCAGCAGCTTGGGACTAGCGGGACTCCGCTCCTACAATGAGCAGTTCTTC.

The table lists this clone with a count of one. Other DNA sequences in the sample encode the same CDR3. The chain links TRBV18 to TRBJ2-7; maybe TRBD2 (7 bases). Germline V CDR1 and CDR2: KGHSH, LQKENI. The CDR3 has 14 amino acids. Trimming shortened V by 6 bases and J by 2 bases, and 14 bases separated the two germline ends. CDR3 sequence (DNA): TGTGCCAGCTCCCCAGGGAGGGGGGCCTACGAGCAGTACTTC. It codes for CASSPGRGAYEQYF.

The CDR3 reads CASSLSGLAAYEQYF. The CDR3 nucleotides read TGCGCCAGCAGCCTTTCTGGTTTGGCAGCCTACGAGCAGTACTTC. The chain links TRBV5-1 to TRBJ2-7; no firm D call. With 4 bases removed from V and 2 bases from J, the gap between germline ends came to 16 bases. This CDR3 contains 15 residues. Germline lookup yields CDR1 SGHRS and CDR2 YFSETQ.

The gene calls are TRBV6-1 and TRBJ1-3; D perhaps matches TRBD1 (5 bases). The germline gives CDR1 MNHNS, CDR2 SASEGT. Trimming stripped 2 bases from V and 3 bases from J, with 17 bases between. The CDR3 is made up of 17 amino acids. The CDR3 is CASSEKGTGVFGNTIYF. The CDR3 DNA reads TGTGCCAGCAGTGAAAAGGGGACGGGCGTCTTTGGAAACACCATATATTTT.